This passage covers 15 T cell receptor beta chains from one sample sequenced in a study of early T cells in non-severe SARS-CoV-2 infection (dated by TCRdb to 2020 to 2022). Library prep was done by 5' RACE. The sample was run on a NextSeq 500. TCRdb took the public reads, trimmed them with fastp at Q25, ran MiXCR for clone calling and kept in-frame beta chains. All rows with the same CDR3 protein become a single entry with the most common DNA and genes. The sample table lists tens of thousands of distinct CDR3 sequences, 4% to 5% of them with a count of one. The ten largest clones represent 3.5% to 4.5% of the sample. The sequenced sample consisted of whole blood. Source of these receptors: an adult who was a healthcare worker with PCR-confirmed SARS-CoV-2 infection or an uninfected control (not recorded which).

This clonotype has a count of ten or more. The chain combines TRBV7-2 with TRBJ1-1; the match to TRBD1 covers 8 bases. J was trimmed by 4 bases and V by 6 bases; bases with no gene match: 4. CDR1 is SGHTA, CDR2 FQGNSA, per germline. The length of the CDR3 is 13 residues. The chain's CDR3 is CASSATGGTEAFF. CDR3 nucleotides: TGTGCCAGCAGTGCCACAGGGGGCACTGAAGCTTTCTTT.

This chain links TRBV20-1 with TRBJ1-5; 8 bases line up with TRBD1. V was pared by 3 bases and J by 5 bases, with 3 bases of the junction left unmatched. CDR3 size: 13 residues. In germline, CDR1 is DFQATT, CDR2 SNEGSKA (reference sequence). The CDR3, as DNA: TGCAGTGCTAGGGCAGGGGGCGATCAGCCCCAGCATTTT. Translated, it gives CSARAGGDQPQHF.

Relative to its sample, this clonotype is medium-sized. CDR3 coding DNA: TGTGCCAGCAGTGATGAATTGACGGAACCCGGCCCCTGGAAACTGTTTTTT. The encoded protein is CASSDELTEPGPWKLFF. The V and J genes are TRBV6-1 and TRBJ1-4, with D hard to call. From germline, CDR1 is MNHNS and CDR2 SASEGT. V was trimmed by 3 bases and J by 11 bases, leaving 25 bases between them. There are 17 residues in the CDR3.

This clonotype was counted many times. The genes are TRBV6-6 and TRBJ2-1, with D perhaps matching TRBD1 (7 bases). V lost 6 bases, J lost 10 bases, and 16 bases lay in between. Germline loops: CDR1 MNHNY, CDR2 SVGAGI (reference sequence). CDR3 length: 13 amino acids. The CDR3: CASRFPPGGEQFF. DNA for the CDR3: TGTGCCAGCAGGTTCCCCCCAGGGGGGGAGCAGTTCTTC.

This clonotype appeared many times. The rearrangement links TRBV28 to TRBJ2-1; 8 bases are a match to TRBD1. Germline V gene lookup returns CDR1 MDHEN and CDR2 SYDVKM. After removal of 3 bases from V and 4 bases from J, the junction contained 5 bases not matched to a gene. The CDR3 sequence is 15 residues long. CDR3 DNA: TGTGCCAGCAGTTTTTACGGGACAGGATACAATGAGCAGTTCTTC. Translating it yields CASSFYGTGYNEQFF.

This clonotype was seen at least ten times. J is TRBJ2-1 and V is TRBV12-3 or TRBV12-4; 10 bases map to TRBD2. V lost 5 bases and J lost 5; bases outside the gene matches: 9. This CDR3 is built from 16 residues. CDR3 DNA: TGTGCCAGCAGTATCATAGCGGGAGGTCGGGACAATGAGCAGTTCTTC. It codes for CASSIIAGGRDNEQFF.

In this sample, this clonotype turned up many times. The gene calls are TRBV11-2 and TRBJ2-7, with TRBD1 as a possible D gene (5 bases). With 1 base removed from V and 4 bases from J, the gap between germline ends came to 5 bases. The CDR3 runs 12 residues. Germline V gene data show CDR1 as SGHAT and CDR2 as FQNNGV. The CDR3 coding sequence is TGTGCCAGCAGCTTAGGACAGTACGAGCAGTACTTC. Protein sequence: CASSLGQYEQYF.

This clonotype was counted a few times. The chain links TRBV11-2 to TRBJ2-1; D is tentatively TRBD1 or TRBD2 (5 bases each). The V gene's germline CDR1 is SGHAT and CDR2 FQNNGV. V was trimmed by 5 bases and J by 6 bases, leaving 20 bases between them. There are 16 residues in the CDR3. DNA of the CDR3: TGTGCCAGCAGCCAACACTGGCTCGGGACCCGCAATGAGCAGTTCTTC. It is translated as CASSQHWLGTRNEQFF.

The sample holds a few counts of this clonotype. The chain recombines TRBV7-9 with TRBJ2-2; no clear D. V was clipped by 1 base and J by 6 bases, with 9 bases between them. The CDR3 is made up of 14 amino acids. Germline CDR1 and CDR2: SEHNR and FQNEAQ (reference sequence). The CDR3 region has the DNA TGTGCCAGCAGCTTAGAAGTGACTCCCGGGGAGCTGTTTTTT. It codes for CASSLEVTPGELFF.

This clonotype was picked up many times. The chain uses TRBV6-6 and TRBJ2-7; D is ambiguous. Looked up from germline, CDR1 is MNHNY and CDR2 is SVGAGI (reference sequence). The CDR3 totals 11 residues. The V end was cut by 3 bases, the J end by 5 bases, with 5 bases between. The DNA of the CDR3 is TGTGCCAGCAGTTATGTTCACGAGCAGTACTTC. As protein: CASSYVHEQYF.

This clonotype showed up many times. CDR3 sequence reads: CASSLGRSMVTQYF. The CDR3 nucleotides are TGTGCCAGCAGTTTGGGACGGAGCATGGTTACGCAGTATTTT. V and J are TRBV12-3 or TRBV12-4 and TRBJ2-3; D is perhaps TRBD1 or TRBD2 (5 bases each). Trimming took 3 bases from V and 8 from J, leaving 15 bases between them. The CDR3 spans 14 residues.

The V call is TRBV7-2, the J call TRBJ2-7; 10 bases are a match to TRBD2. V was clipped by 4 bases and J by 6 bases; unmatched bases: 12. The CDR3 is 16 residues long. The V gene's germline CDR1 is SGHTA and CDR2 FQGNSA. As DNA, the CDR3 is TGTGCCAGCAGCTCGAATATGCTAGCGGGGGATGTCGAGCAGTACTTC. Its protein is CASSSNMLAGDVEQYF. The full variable domain, its missing parts supplied by reference TRBV7-2 and TRBJ2-7, is GAGVSQSPSNKVTEKGKDVELRCDPISGHTALYWYRQSLGQGLEFLIYFQGNSAPDKSGLPSDRFSAERTGGSVSTLTIQRTQQEDSAVYLCASSSNMLAGDVEQYFGPGTRLTVT.

This clonotype was counted many times. The gene calls are TRBV11-2 and TRBJ2-5, with 8 bases fitting TRBD2. Germline V gives CDR1 SGHAT, CDR2 FQNNGV. CDR3 length: 14 amino acids. After removal of 2 bases from V and 2 bases from J, the junction contained 1 base not matched to a gene. The CDR3 DNA sequence: TGTGCCAGCAGCTTATTAGCGGGACAAGAGACCCAGTACTTC. This encodes CASSLLAGQETQYF.

Many counts were recorded for this clonotype. This sequence joins TRBV10-3 and TRBJ2-1; 12 nucleotides align to TRBD2. The V gene end was trimmed by 5 bases and the J gene end by 9 bases; junction bases not matched to a gene: 11. The germline gives CDR1 ENHRY, CDR2 SYGVKD. The CDR3 length is 16 residues. The CDR3 is CAISPRTSGKFGEQFF. The DNA for the CDR3 is TGTGCCATCAGTCCGCGGACTAGCGGGAAGTTTGGTGAGCAGTTCTTC.

This clonotype was seen repeatedly, ten times or more. This rearrangement joins TRBV11-2 to TRBJ2-7; 8 positions agree with TRBD2. Germline trimming cut 6 bases from V and 0 bases from J; bases unmatched to any gene: 4. The CDR3 totals 14 residues. Germline V gene lookup returns CDR1 SGHAT and CDR2 FQNNGV. This CDR3 is CASSLTSGSYEQYF. As DNA, the CDR3 is TGTGCCAGCAGTCTAACTAGCGGCTCCTACGAGCAGTACTTC.